The subject of this entry is one T cell receptor beta chain. Source study methods: Using reference gene primer amplification, nucleated cell counts were estimated. Assay: immunoSEQ multiplex PCR; the TCRdb copy retains only in-frame clones and omits some. Clonal size and the V and J genes are those of that table, whereas D and trimming came from the DNA. The sample has around 270,000 clones; 75% to 90% are singletons. The source of the sample is a study of blood T cell repertoires in COVID-19. In the study overall: Some COVID-19 samples were acute and others convalescent; all came from the United States, Italy and Spain. T cells, B-cell-depleted T cells, or PBMCs provided the cDNA or gDNA that served as material.

The CDR3 has 15 residues. Germline V gene sequence: CDR1 KGHSH, CDR2 LQKENI. The ends lost 3 bases at V and 3 bases at J; junction bases unmatched: 4. Sequencing was carried out using peripheral blood. The gene calls are TRBV18 and TRBJ1-1; 10 bases match TRBD1. The TCR was taken from a man aged 40-55 years with acute or convalescent COVID-19. CDR3 sequence reads: CASSPGTGAHTEAFF. The CDR3, as DNA: TGTGCCAGCTCACCCGGGACAGGGGCACACACTGAAGCTTTCTTT.